This T cell receptor beta chain was sequenced for a study of cytomegalovirus exposure and HLA in healthy donors. This CDR3 region has 13 residues. The V and J ends lost 5 bases and 5 bases respectively, with 11 bases between them. Germline values: CDR1 MNHEY, CDR2 SMNVEV (reference sequence). Study results and caveats: Association of approximately 16,000 TCR beta sequences with HLA alleles was found at 0.05 false discovery rate in a later analysis. The study designated about 180 TCR beta chains cytomegalovirus-associated.

Worth noting for this clone: Its matching antigen is unknown.

The PCR contained 60 Vbeta and 13 Jbeta primers. Clones were sequenced by immunoSEQ multiplex PCR, and TCRdb holds only the in-frame ones, with some missing. The table records about 270,000 clones, just over 85% of them present only once. The TCR comes from a man aged 35-49 years in good health and CMV-seropositive. The sample was PBMCs. The genes are TRBV27 and TRBJ2-3; no clear D gene. CDR3 loop: CASSPLELDTQYF. CDR3 coding DNA: TGTGCCAGCAGTCCCCTGGAGCTAGATACGCAGTATTTT.